The entry below describes one T cell receptor beta chain. The CDR3 has 14 residues. V lost 3 bases, J lost 9 bases, and 13 bases lay in between. CDR1 and CDR2 from the germline V gene are SGDLS and YYNGEE. Original analysis: Nucleated cell counts were estimated from reference gene primer amplification. TCRdb's copy holds only in-frame clones and misses some; the assay was immunoSEQ multiplex PCR. V, J and clone size are those of that table, while D and trimming were read from the DNA. Altogether over 200,000 clones are present, about four fifths being singletons, with the ten largest covering approximately 4.4%. These data originate in a study of blood T cell repertoires in COVID-19. On the study more broadly: T cells, B-cell-depleted T cells, or PBMCs supplied cDNA or gDNA.

Sequenced: peripheral blood. This TCR derives from a man aged 45-60 years with active or convalescent COVID-19. This chain links TRBV9 with TRBJ1-6; D ambiguous. The CDR3 sequence: CASSGVGGGSPLHF. Written as DNA, the CDR3 is TGTGCCAGCAGCGGTGTCGGTGGAGGTTCACCCCTCCACTTT.